A selection of T cell receptor beta chains follows, all from one sample in a study of shared T cell receptors in the human thymus. Using immunoSEQ multiplex PCR, the repertoire was profiled, and TCRdb retains in-frame clones only, with some absent. Of around 730,000 clones listed, around 85% were seen once; the top ten hold 0.0095% to 0.013%. The sample was also linked to a second study, of human thymus T cells.

Sequenced: thymocytes. The source of these receptors is a girl in the first two years of life with a congenital heart defect. Each CDR3 is given with its conserved first and last residue. The D gene is left open where the match is weak. Rows may omit the clone size; those that give it use once, few, many or a size class.

J: TRBJ1-5; size: NA; V: TRBV28; D: TRBD1; DNA: TGTGCCAGCAGCTGGGACAGGGGGATTCAGCCCCAGCATTTT; CDR3: CASSWDRGIQPQHF
J: TRBJ2-1; size: NA; V: TRBV5-1; D: NA; DNA: TGCGCCAGCAGCCCTACGGGACACCAATCCTACAATGAGCAGTTCTTC; CDR3: CASSPTGHQSYNEQFF
J: TRBJ2-2; size: NA; V: TRBV4-2; D: NA; DNA: TGTGCCAGCAGCCAAGCGAGACTTCCGAACACCGGGGAGCTGTTTTTT; CDR3: CASSQARLPNTGELFF
J: TRBJ2-2; size: NA; V: TRBV5-1; D: TRBD1; DNA: TGCGCCAGCAGACAACCCCCTCCTGGCCAGGGGGAAGCCGGGGAGCTGTTTTTT; CDR3: CASRQPPPGQGEAGELFF
J: TRBJ2-7; size: NA; V: TRBV19; D: NA; DNA: TGTGCCAGTAGCCTCCCTCGGAGGGAAGGGACCTACGAGCAGTACTTC; CDR3: CASSLPRREGTYEQYF
J: TRBJ1-6; size: NA; V: TRBV27; D: TRBD1; DNA: TGTGCCAGCAGTCCCGACAGGGGTGATAGGAGCTCCTATAATTCACCCCTCCACTTT; CDR3: CASSPDRGDRSSYNSPLHF
J: TRBJ1-6; size: few; V: TRBV5-4; D: NA; DNA: TGTGCCAGCAGCGACAGCTCCTATAATTCACCCCTCCACTTT; CDR3: CASSDSSYNSPLHF
J: TRBJ2-5; size: NA; V: TRBV7-2; D: TRBD1; DNA: TGTGCCAGCAGCTTAGCCGGACAGGGCAGGGGAGAGACCCAGTACTTC; CDR3: CASSLAGQGRGETQYF
J: TRBJ1-1; size: NA; V: TRBV27; D: TRBD1; DNA: TGTGCCAGCTCTTGGGGGACAGGGTTGAGTGAAGCTTTCTTT; CDR3: CASSWGTGLSEAFF
J: TRBJ1-1; size: few; V: TRBV5-1; D: NA; DNA: TGCGCCAGCAGCTTCACGGCGTCGGGGGAAGCTTTCTTT; CDR3: CASSFTASGEAFF
J: TRBJ2-7; size: NA; V: TRBV5-6; D: NA; DNA: TGTGCCAGCACCCGGCGGGGCTACGAGCAGTACTTC; CDR3: CASTRRGYEQYF
J: TRBJ2-3; size: NA; V: TRBV27; D: TRBD2; DNA: TGTGCCAGCAGTACGGCACGACTAGCGGGGGAACTCACAGATACGCAGTATTTT; CDR3: CASSTARLAGELTDTQYF
J: TRBJ1-2; size: NA; V: TRBV30; D: NA; DNA: TGTGCCTGGAGCATTAACTATGGCTACACCTTC; CDR3: CAWSINYGYTF
J: TRBJ1-2; size: NA; V: TRBV5-6; D: NA; DNA: TGTGCCAGCAGCCCTCACAGGCTAGGCTACACCTTC; CDR3: CASSPHRLGYTF
J: TRBJ1-5; size: few; V: TRBV27; D: NA; DNA: TGTGCCAGCAGTCTCCCGACACAGAATCAGCCCCAGCATTTT; CDR3: CASSLPTQNQPQHF
J: TRBJ2-7; size: NA; V: TRBV10-3; D: TRBD1; DNA: TGTGCCATCAGTGAGTCTTTAGCATGGACAGGGGACGTTTACGAGCAGTACTTC; CDR3: CAISESLAWTGDVYEQYF
J: TRBJ1-2; size: NA; V: TRBV5-6; D: NA; DNA: TGTGCCAGCAGCTTGACGGGGGTCCCGGACGGCTACACCTTC; CDR3: CASSLTGVPDGYTF
J: TRBJ1-2; size: NA; V: TRBV6-1; D: NA; DNA: TGTGCCAGCAGTTCCGACAGGACCACGAACTATGGCTACACCTTC; CDR3: CASSSDRTTNYGYTF
J: TRBJ1-1; size: NA; V: TRBV10-2; D: TRBD1; DNA: TGCGCCAGCAGTGAGTCCTCTATGAGGACAGGGGGCCCGGACACTGAAGCTTTCTTT; CDR3: CASSESSMRTGGPDTEAFF
J: TRBJ2-3; size: NA; V: TRBV2; D: TRBD2; DNA: TGTGCCAGCAGGTTAAGCGGGGGGGCAGATACGCAGTATTTT; CDR3: CASRLSGGADTQYF
J: TRBJ2-3; size: few; V: TRBV27; D: NA; DNA: TGTGCCAGCAGAACCCCTTTGGGGCGCGAAGATACGCAGTATTTT; CDR3: CASRTPLGREDTQYF
J: TRBJ1-5; size: NA; V: TRBV6-6; D: TRBD1; DNA: TGTGCCAGCAGAACGGGACAGAATAGCAATCAGCCCCAGCATTTT; CDR3: CASRTGQNSNQPQHF
J: TRBJ2-5; size: NA; V: TRBV2; D: TRBD2; DNA: TGTGCCAGCAGCCAGCCTTCTAGCGGGGGGAACCAAGAGACCCAGTACTTC; CDR3: CASSQPSSGGNQETQYF
J: TRBJ1-1; size: NA; V: TRBV4-3; D: NA; DNA: TGCGCCAGCAGTCCCGGGGGGCGGGACGAGAACACTGAAGCTTTCTTT; CDR3: CASSPGGRDENTEAFF
J: TRBJ2-3; size: NA; V: TRBV19; D: TRBD2; DNA: TGTGCCAGTAGTAATAAGCGGGGGTACACAGATACGCAGTATTTT; CDR3: CASSNKRGYTDTQYF
J: TRBJ1-2; size: once; V: TRBV28; D: TRBD1; DNA: TGTGCCAGCAGTTTAGGGCGGGACAGGGGGCTTGGAGACTATGGCTACACCTTC; CDR3: CASSLGRDRGLGDYGYTF
J: TRBJ1-3; size: once; V: TRBV18; D: NA; DNA: TGTGCCAGCTCACCTAAGGGGCAGGGGCGTTTCTCTGGAAACACCATATATTTT; CDR3: CASSPKGQGRFSGNTIYF
J: TRBJ1-5; size: few; V: TRBV4-1; D: NA; DNA: TGCGCCAGCAGCCAAGTTCCGGGGGGCAATAAACATGGCAATCAGCCCCAGCATTTT; CDR3: CASSQVPGGNKHGNQPQHF
J: TRBJ1-1; size: NA; V: TRBV14; D: NA; DNA: TGTGCCAGCAGCCAGTGGAGAAGAATGAACACTGAAGCTTTCTTT; CDR3: CASSQWRRMNTEAFF
J: TRBJ1-2; size: few; V: TRBV27; D: TRBD1; DNA: TGTGCCAGCAGTTTATCGGAGCAGCAGGGGGCGCTGGATGGCTACACCTTC; CDR3: CASSLSEQQGALDGYTF